A single sample is the source of the 9 T cell receptor beta chains below, sequenced in a study of blood T cell repertoires in COVID-19. Profiling relied on immunoSEQ multiplex PCR, and the TCRdb table lists in-frame clones only, not all of them. The sample records 65,000 to 90,000 clones, roughly 88% being singletons. Sequenced material: peripheral blood. The receptors derive from an elderly man with active or convalescent COVID-19.

A few counts support this clone. This chain joins TRBV7-2 and TRBJ2-7; 7 bases match TRBD2. V was pared by 5 bases and J by 6 bases, with 13 bases of the junction left unmatched. Germline V gene sequence: CDR1 SGHTA, CDR2 FQGNSA. There are 15 residues in the CDR3. The CDR3 loop is CASSDYQAGAREQYF. CDR3 sequence (DNA): TGTGCCAGCAGCGACTACCAGGCGGGAGCACGCGAGCAGTACTTC.

The chain employs TRBV5-1 and TRBJ1-4; TRBD1 matches at 8 bases. Germline assignment: CDR1 SGHRS and CDR2 YFSETQ. This CDR3 comprises 15 residues. The V gene end was trimmed by 4 bases and the J gene end by 8 bases; junction bases not matched to a gene: 10. For the CDR3, the DNA is TGCGCCAGCAGCGGGCAGACAGGGGTTGGGGAAAAACTGTTTTTT. It translates to CASSGQTGVGEKLFF.

The chain is built from TRBV29-1 and TRBJ1-3; D is undetermined. V shed 4 bases and J shed 4 bases, with 11 bases lying between them. The CDR3 is made up of 13 amino acids. Germline V lookup: CDR1 SQVTM, CDR2 ANQGSEA. CDR3 DNA: TGCAGCGTTGCTTTTCGGGGAGGAAACACCATATATTTT. It translates to CSVAFRGGNTIYF.

This clone was recorded once. V usage is TRBV4-1 and J usage is TRBJ2-7; D perhaps matches TRBD1 (5 bases). CDR3 length: 14 residues. Germline-derived CDR1 and CDR2 are MGHRA and YSYEKL. Trimming stripped 4 bases from V and 5 bases from J, with 15 bases between. The CDR3 DNA reads TGCGCCAGCAGCCTAGACAGTGAACTAAACGAGCAGTACTTC. Translated, it gives CASSLDSELNEQYF.

The V gene is TRBV10-3, the J gene TRBJ2-7, with 9 bases fitting TRBD1. V lost 6 bases, J lost 5 bases, and 8 bases stayed unmatched. The CDR3 spans 14 residues. Germline loops: CDR1 ENHRY, CDR2 SYGVKD. In DNA form, the CDR3 reads TGTGCCATCAGAGAGGACAGGGGTTCGAACGAGCAGTACTTC. As protein: CAIREDRGSNEQYF.

The CDR3 bases are TGTGCCAGCACTGGAGGCGGGCGACTTAGCTCCTACGAGCAGTACTTC. This translates into CASTGGGRLSSYEQYF. The chain uses TRBV28 and TRBJ2-7, with TRBD2 as a possible D gene (5 bases). Germline CDR1 reads MDHEN; CDR2 reads SYDVKM. The V end was cut by 7 bases, the J end by 0 bases, with 19 bases between. This CDR3 is built from 16 residues. Variable domain in full (rest from reference TRBV28 and TRBJ2-7): DVKVTQSSRYLVKRTGEKVFLECVQDMDHENMFWYRQDPGLGLRLIYFSYDVKMKEKGDIPEGYSVSREKKERFSLILESASTNQTSMYLCASTGGGRLSSYEQYFGPGTRLTVT.

The V and J genes are TRBV28 and TRBJ2-1; D may be TRBD2 (5 bases). This CDR3 has 15 residues. V was clipped by 2 bases and J by 9 bases, with 17 bases between them. Germline V gene sequence: CDR1 MDHEN, CDR2 SYDVKM. CDR3 in amino acids: CASSLAVYNEGEQFF. The CDR3 DNA reads as TGTGCCAGCAGTTTAGCGGTATACAATGAGGGTGAGCAGTTCTTC.

In DNA, the CDR3 is TGTGCCAGCCGGGACAGGGTAATCTTGGGTCAGCCCCAGCATTTT. It specifies CASRDRVILGQPQHF. The genes are TRBV6-5 and TRBJ1-5; 9 bases map to TRBD1. CDR1 MNHEY and CDR2 SVGAGI come from the germline V gene. V shed 8 bases and J 6 bases; nucleotides not matched to a gene: 11. The CDR3 consists of 15 residues.

This chain joins TRBV2 and TRBJ2-6, with TRBD1 matching 9 bases. Germline-derived CDR1 and CDR2 are SNHLY and FYNNEI. This CDR3 is 17 amino acids long. The trim removed 6 bases at V and 0 bases at J, leaving 6 bases unmatched. The CDR3: CASSPGTGTSGANVLTF. CDR3 sequence (DNA): TGTGCCAGCAGCCCCGGGACAGGGACCTCTGGGGCCAACGTCCTGACTTTC.